The text below deals with one T cell receptor (beta chain). Its cognate antigen is unknown. This record belongs to a study of early T cells in non-severe SARS-CoV-2 infection. On the study more broadly: The input, bulk RNA from unsorted whole blood, was sequenced, and chains were unpaired.

Germline CDR1 and CDR2: MNHEY and SVGEGT. The junction had 8 bases not matched to a gene; V was cut back by 7 bases and J by 2 bases. The CDR3 is 15 amino acids. Points from the study as a whole: Private and CD4 specificities were missed by VDJdb matching, which favored anti-spike CD8 responses.

Attachment of unique molecular identifiers to individual cDNA molecules was performed. TCRdb itself ran the 5' RACE reads through MiXCR, one entry per CDR3 protein. The data show tens of thousands of distinct CDR3 sequences, 13% to 15% seen once. The TCR originated in an adult who was a healthcare worker with PCR-confirmed SARS-CoV-2 infection or an uninfected control (not recorded which). This chain joins TRBV6-2 or TRBV6-3 and TRBJ2-3; 8 bases line up with TRBD1. The sequenced material came from whole blood. CDR3 sequence: CASTQGQGPTDTQYF. CDR3 sequence (DNA): TGTGCCAGCACACAAGGACAGGGCCCCACAGATACGCAGTATTTT.